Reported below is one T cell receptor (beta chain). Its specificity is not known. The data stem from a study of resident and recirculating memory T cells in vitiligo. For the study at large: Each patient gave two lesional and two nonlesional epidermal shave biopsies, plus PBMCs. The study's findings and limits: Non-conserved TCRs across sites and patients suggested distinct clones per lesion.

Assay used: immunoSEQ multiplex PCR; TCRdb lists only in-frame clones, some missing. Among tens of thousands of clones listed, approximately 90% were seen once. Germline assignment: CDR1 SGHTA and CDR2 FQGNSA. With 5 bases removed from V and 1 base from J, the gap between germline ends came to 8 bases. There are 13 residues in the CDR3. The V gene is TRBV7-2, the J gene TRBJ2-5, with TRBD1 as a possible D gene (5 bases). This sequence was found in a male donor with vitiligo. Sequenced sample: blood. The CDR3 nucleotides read TGTGCCAGCAGCCGCCAGGGCCAAGAGACCCAGTACTTC. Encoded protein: CASSRQGQETQYF.